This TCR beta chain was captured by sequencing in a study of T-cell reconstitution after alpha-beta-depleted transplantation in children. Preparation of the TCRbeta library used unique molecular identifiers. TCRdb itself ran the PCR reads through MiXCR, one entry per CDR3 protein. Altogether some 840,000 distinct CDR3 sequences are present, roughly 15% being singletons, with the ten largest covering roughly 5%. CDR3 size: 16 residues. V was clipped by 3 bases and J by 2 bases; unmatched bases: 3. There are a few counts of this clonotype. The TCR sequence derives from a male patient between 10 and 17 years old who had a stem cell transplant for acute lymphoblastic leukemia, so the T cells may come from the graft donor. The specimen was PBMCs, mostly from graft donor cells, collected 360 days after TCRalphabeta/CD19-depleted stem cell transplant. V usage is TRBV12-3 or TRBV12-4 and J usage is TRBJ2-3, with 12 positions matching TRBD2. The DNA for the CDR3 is TGTGCCAGCAGTTTGACTAGCGGGAGAACCACAGATACGCAGTATTTT. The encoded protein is CASSLTSGRTTDTQYF.